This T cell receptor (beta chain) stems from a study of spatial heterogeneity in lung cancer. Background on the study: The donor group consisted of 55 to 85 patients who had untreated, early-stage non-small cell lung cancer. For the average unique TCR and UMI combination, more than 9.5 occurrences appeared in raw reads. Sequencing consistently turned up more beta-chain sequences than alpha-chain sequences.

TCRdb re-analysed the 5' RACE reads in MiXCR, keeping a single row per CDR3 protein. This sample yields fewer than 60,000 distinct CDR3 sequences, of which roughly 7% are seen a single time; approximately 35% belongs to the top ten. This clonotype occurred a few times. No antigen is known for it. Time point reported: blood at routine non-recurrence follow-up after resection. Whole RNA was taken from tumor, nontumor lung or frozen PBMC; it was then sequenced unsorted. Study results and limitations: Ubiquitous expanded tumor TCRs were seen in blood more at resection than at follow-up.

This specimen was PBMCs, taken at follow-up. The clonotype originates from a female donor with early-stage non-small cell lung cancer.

The CDR3 here is CASSLGTSLSTQYF. CDR3 bases: TGTGCCAGCAGCTTAGGGACTAGCCTTTCGACCCAGTACTTC. The chain employs TRBV11-2 and TRBJ2-5; 8 bases fit TRBD2. The CDR3 consists of 14 residues. V lost 1 base, J lost 7 bases, and 5 bases stayed unmatched. Germline V gene lookup returns CDR1 SGHAT and CDR2 FQNNGV.